A single sample gave rise to the 20 T cell receptor beta chains below, sequenced in a study of Ad26.COV2.S vaccination and SARS-CoV-2 variants. Method: immunoSEQ multiplex PCR; TCRdb's copy keeps in-frame clones and lacks some. Of a few hundred thousand clones listed, 90% are singletons. Treatment: over 15 received Ad26.COV2.S at low or high dose, single or two shots; a few received placebo; per-sample allocation not given. At day 63 after the first vaccine or placebo injection, samples were drawn. Sequencing used peripheral blood, obtained in a trial of Ad26.COV2.S vaccine versus placebo. All receptors come from a person aged 18-60 years who received the Ad26.COV2.S COVID-19 vaccine or a placebo.

The V gene is TRBV19, the J gene TRBJ2-5; D remains unclear. This CDR3 has 12 residues. Germline V CDR1 and CDR2: LNHDA, SQIVND (reference sequence). V was shortened by 7 bases and J by 5 bases, with 11 bases between the two germline ends. CDR3 amino acids: CASNGYGETQYF. The CDR3 bases are TGTGCCAGTAACGGTTACGGGGAGACCCAGTACTTC. Combining the CDR3 with reference TRBV19 and TRBJ2-5 gives the whole variable domain DGGITQSPKYLFRKEGQNVTLSCEQNLNHDAMYWYRQDPGQGLRLIYYSQIVNDFQKGDIAEGYSVSREKKESFPLTVTSAQKNPTAFYLCASNGYGETQYFGPGTRLLVL.

This chain connects TRBV5-5 to TRBJ1-1; D not certain. From germline, CDR1 is SGHKS and CDR2 YYEKEE (reference sequence). V lost 4 bases, J lost 1 base, and 20 bases lay in between. This CDR3 comprises 17 residues. CDR3 region: CASSLSRSSGANTEAFF. CDR3 bases: TGTGCCAGCAGCCTTTCTCGATCTTCCGGTGCGAACACTGAAGCTTTCTTT. Full variable domain (missing parts from reference TRBV5-5 and TRBJ1-1): DAGVTQSPTHLIKTRGQQVTLRCSPISGHKSVSWYQQVLGQGPQFIFQYYEKEERGRGNFPDRFSARQFPNYSSELNVNALLLGDSALYLCASSLSRSSGANTEAFFGQGTRLTVV.

J is TRBJ2-1 and V is TRBV5-4, with TRBD2 matching 8 bases. V shed 5 bases, J shed 4 bases, and the junction held 11 bases outside the gene matches. This CDR3 has 16 residues. The V gene's germline CDR1 is SGHNT and CDR2 YYREEE (reference sequence). CDR3 nucleotides: TGTGCCAGCAGTCAAACGGCTAGCGGGCTGTACAATGAGCAGTTCTTC. Protein: CASSQTASGLYNEQFF.

V is TRBV3-1 (or the pseudogene TRBV3-2) and J is TRBJ2-5, with TRBD2 matching 9 bases. The CDR3 runs to 16 residues. CDR1 LGHDT and CDR2 YNNKEL come from the germline V gene (reference sequence). With V trimmed by 4 bases and J by 4 bases, 10 bases remained unmatched. The CDR3 DNA follows: TGTGCCAGCAGCCTTCGGGGTAGCGGGAGAAGAGAGACCCAGTACTTC. Protein sequence: CASSLRGSGRRETQYF.

The chain links TRBV21-1 to TRBJ2-2; the DNA was not compared with TRBD1, the D call given in the table. TRBV21-1 is labeled a pseudogene. The CDR3 is 16 residues long. This chain's CDR3 is CASSLLRTGITGELFF. As DNA, the CDR3 is TGTGCCAGCAGCCTTCTCCGGACAGGGATCACCGGGGAGCTGTTTTTT.

The rearrangement links TRBV10-3 to TRBJ1-2; D ambiguous. Germline loops: CDR1 ENHRY, CDR2 SYGVKD. The CDR3 is 15 amino acids. Trimming pared 0 bases from V and 0 bases from J, leaving 8 bases between. In nucleotides, the CDR3 is TGTGCCATCAGTGAGTCGAGGGCAGCTAACTATGGCTACACCTTC. It encodes CAISESRAANYGYTF.

The gene calls are TRBV6-1 and TRBJ2-7; tentative D call: TRBD1 (5 bases). The CDR3 is 12 residues long. Germline lookup yields CDR1 MNHNS and CDR2 SASEGT. Trimming pared 3 bases from V and 5 bases from J, leaving 8 bases between. The CDR3 loop is CASSEADNEQYF. The CDR3 DNA sequence: TGTGCCAGCAGTGAGGCGGACAACGAGCAGTACTTC.

This rearrangement joins TRBV30 to TRBJ1-5; 9 bases match TRBD1. After removal of 1 base from V and 6 bases from J, the junction contained 10 bases not matched to a gene. The CDR3 spans 16 residues. Germline loops: CDR1 GTSNPN, CDR2 SVGIG (reference sequence). Here the CDR3 DNA reads TGTGCCTGGAGTGGGATCGGGACAGGGTGGCGTCAGCCCCAGCATTTT. Translation: CAWSGIGTGWRQPQHF. The full variable domain, rest sourced from reference TRBV30 and TRBJ1-5, is SQTIHQWPATLVQPVGSPLSLECTVEGTSNPNLYWYRQAAGRGLQLLFYSVGIGQISSEVPQNLSASRPQDRQFILSSKKLLLSDSGFYLCAWSGIGTGWRQPQHFGDGTRLSIL.

This sequence joins TRBV6-5 and TRBJ1-6; D is uncertain. The V end lost 2 bases, the J end lost 9 bases, and 5 bases lay between the germline ends. The length of the CDR3 is 12 residues. Germline V CDR1 and CDR2: MNHEY, SVGAGI. As DNA, the CDR3 is TGTGCCAGCAGTTACACCGCTTCACCCCTCCACTTT. It translates to CASSYTASPLHF.

The J gene is TRBJ2-1, the V gene TRBV30; the match to TRBD2 covers 13 bases. Germline CDR1 reads GTSNPN; CDR2 reads SVGIG (reference sequence). V gave up 5 bases and J gave up 8 bases; unmatched junction bases: 6. This CDR3 is built from 14 residues. The CDR3 region has the DNA TGTGCCTGGGACCGACTAGCGGGAGGAGATGAGCAGTTCTTC. Its protein product is CAWDRLAGGDEQFF.

This chain uses TRBV5-4 with TRBJ2-5; possible D gene TRBD2, 6 bases. The CDR3 sequence is 16 residues long. Germline V gene lookup returns CDR1 SGHNT and CDR2 YYREEE (reference sequence). Trimming cost V 4 bases and J 2 bases, with 18 bases left between them. The CDR3 DNA reads as TGTGCCAGCAGCCCTCCCCCCGGGACTGATCAAGAGACCCAGTACTTC. Amino acid sequence: CASSPPPGTDQETQYF.

This chain connects TRBV29-1 to TRBJ2-3; 7 nucleotides line up with TRBD2. V lost 6 bases to trimming and J lost 3 bases; unmatched junction nucleotides: 18. Looked up from germline, CDR1 is SQVTM and CDR2 is ANQGSEA. This CDR3 comprises 17 residues. The DNA for the CDR3 is TGCAGCGTCGCGTCGGGGGGAGCGGGACCCCTTACAGATACGCAGTATTTT. This translates into CSVASGGAGPLTDTQYF.

The chain has TRBV9 and TRBJ2-1; D remains ambiguous. V shed 0 bases and J shed 0 bases, with 7 bases lying between them. This CDR3 contains 15 residues. Germline values: CDR1 SGDLS, CDR2 YYNGEE. The CDR3 bases are TGTGCCAGCAGCGTAGAAATGTCCTCCTACAATGAGCAGTTCTTC. Translated: CASSVEMSSYNEQFF.

This chain joins TRBV6-6 and TRBJ1-5; D is unclear. Per the germline V gene, CDR1 is MNHNY and CDR2 is SVGAGI (reference sequence). V was clipped by 4 bases and J by 8 bases, with 9 bases between them. The CDR3 extends over 12 amino acids. Here the CDR3 reads CASSSNSEPQHF. CDR3 sequence (DNA): TGTGCCAGCAGTTCAAACTCGGAGCCCCAGCATTTT.

The genes are TRBV21-1 and TRBJ2-1; the DNA was not used to check the table's D call, TRBD2. TRBV21-1 is deemed a pseudogene. The CDR3 has 17 amino acids. Here the CDR3 DNA reads TGTGCCAGCAGCAAATGCTGGACTAGCGGGGGGGACAATGAGCAGTTCTTC. Protein sequence: CASSKCWTSGGDNEQFF.

The rearrangement joins TRBV2 to TRBJ2-2, with 7 bases fitting TRBD2. This CDR3 is built from 16 residues. With V trimmed by 2 bases and J by 6 bases, 9 bases remained unmatched. The germline gives CDR1 SNHLY, CDR2 FYNNEI. The CDR3 region is CASSEPRGSRAGELFF. The CDR3 DNA reads as TGTGCCAGCAGTGAACCCCGCGGGAGTAGAGCCGGGGAGCTGTTTTTT.

The chain joins TRBV29-1 to TRBJ2-3, with D unclear. Trimming stripped 2 bases from V and 6 bases from J, with 18 bases between. Germline V gene data show CDR1 as SQVTM and CDR2 as ANQGSEA. The CDR3 covers 15 residues. The CDR3 loop is CSVERTPEMWDTQYF. The CDR3 DNA sequence: TGCAGCGTTGAAAGGACCCCAGAAATGTGGGATACGCAGTATTTT.

The chain has TRBV7-8 and TRBJ1-1, with 7 bases fitting TRBD1. With 4 bases clipped from V and 6 bases from J, the junction kept 17 bases outside the gene matches. The germline CDR1 and CDR2 sequences are SGHVS and FQNEAQ. The CDR3 runs 17 residues. The CDR3 protein is CASSSRRAGGSSAEAFF. Here the CDR3 DNA reads TGTGCCAGCAGCTCCCGGCGGGCAGGGGGATCCAGTGCTGAAGCTTTCTTT.

J is TRBJ2-7 and V is TRBV4-3; TRBD1 matches at 10 bases. Germline trimming cut 0 bases from V and 3 bases from J; bases unmatched to any gene: 5. Germline values: CDR1 LGHNA, CDR2 YSLEER. The CDR3 extends over 16 amino acids. The CDR3 region has the DNA TGCGCCAGCAGCCAAGATTGGGGACAGGGGTTCTACGAGCAGTACTTC. Amino acid sequence: CASSQDWGQGFYEQYF.

Only a few counts were recorded for this clone. This chain's CDR3 is CASTLSGADTGELFF. CDR3 nucleotide sequence: TGTGCCAGCACCCTTAGTGGGGCGGACACCGGGGAGCTGTTTTTT. V gene TRBV7-9 combines with J gene TRBJ2-2, with D possibly TRBD1 on 5 matching bases. The V gene lost 7 bases and the J gene lost 3 bases, with 15 bases spanning the gap. Germline values: CDR1 SEHNR, CDR2 FQNEAQ (reference sequence). CDR3 length: 15 residues.